This entry concerns a single T cell receptor (beta chain). These data come from a study of control samples from healthy donors and cancer patients. Measured with immunoSEQ multiplex PCR; TCRdb has only the in-frame clones, and not every one. The sample carries around 180,000 clones, approximately 86% recorded once. The CDR3 sequence is 14 residues long. V shed 7 bases, J shed 4 bases, and the junction held 6 bases outside the gene matches. Germline CDR1 is MNHEY and CDR2 is SVGAGI. The chain recombines TRBV6-5 with TRBJ2-3; the match to TRBD2 covers 9 bases. The sample taken for sequencing was blood. This receptor was taken from a woman aged 30 to 39 in good health. The CDR3 DNA reads as TGTGCCAGCAACCTCCTAGCGGGGTCAGATACGCAGTATTTT. This encodes CASNLLAGSDTQYF.